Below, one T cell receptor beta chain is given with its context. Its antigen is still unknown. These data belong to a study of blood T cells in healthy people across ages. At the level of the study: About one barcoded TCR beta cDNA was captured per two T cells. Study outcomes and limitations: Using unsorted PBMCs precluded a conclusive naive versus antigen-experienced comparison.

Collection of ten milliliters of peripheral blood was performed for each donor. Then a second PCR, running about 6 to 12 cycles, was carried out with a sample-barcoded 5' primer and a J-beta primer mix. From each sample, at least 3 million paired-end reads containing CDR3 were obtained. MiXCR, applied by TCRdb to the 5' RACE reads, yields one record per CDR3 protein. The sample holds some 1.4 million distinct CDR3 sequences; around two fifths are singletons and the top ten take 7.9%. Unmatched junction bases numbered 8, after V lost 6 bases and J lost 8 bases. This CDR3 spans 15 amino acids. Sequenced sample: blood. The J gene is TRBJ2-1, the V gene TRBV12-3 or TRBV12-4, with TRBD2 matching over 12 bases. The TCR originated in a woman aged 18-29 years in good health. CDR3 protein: CASRLTSGGRDEQFF. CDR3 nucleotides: TGTGCCAGCAGGTTGACTAGCGGGGGTCGGGATGAGCAGTTCTTC.